Listed below are T cell receptor beta chains from one sample, sequenced in a study of T cells in tuberculosis. This table comes from immunoSEQ multiplex PCR, and its TCRdb copy is limited to in-frame clones, with some not included. The data hold 35,000 to 40,000 clones, with approximately 94% observed a single time. Sequenced: PBMCs. The source is a donor aged 5-35 years with latent tuberculosis or without tuberculosis infection. Some clones in this sample may be carry-over from other donors' samples. CDR3s include the opening cysteine and the closing phenylalanine or tryptophan. The order of the fields is J gene, V gene, CDR3 protein.

TRBJ1-2	TRBV4-1	CASSDQGARGYGYTF
TRBJ2-1	TRBV4-2	CASSQHLQTGLGYNEQFF
TRBJ1-1	TRBV4-3	CASSQEEAGQGDGTEAFF
TRBJ1-1	TRBV27	CASSLSGRGNTEAFF
TRBJ1-1	TRBV7-2	CASSWTGETEAFF
TRBJ2-4	TRBV9	CASSAGGGEAKNIQYF
TRBJ1-4	TRBV28	CASSLPQGSEKLFF
TRBJ2-5	TRBV11-2	CASSLDRGETQYF
TRBJ2-7	TRBV5-1	CASSPEDRESDEQYF
TRBJ1-5	TRBV27	CASSSAGIQPQHF
TRBJ1-3	TRBV28	CASSLQGAGGNTIYF
TRBJ1-1	TRBV5-6	CASSLFGGLFTEAFF
TRBJ1-1	TRBV6-6	CASSYLDRVGEAFF
TRBJ1-1	TRBV14	CASSQTVNTEAFF
TRBJ2-1	TRBV30	CAWSTGVSYNEQFF
TRBJ1-5	TRBV6-1	CASISGQVDQPQHF
TRBJ1-6	TRBV19	CASRQGYNSPLHF
TRBJ2-3	TRBV10-1	CASSESGQRTDTQYF
TRBJ1-5	TRBV11-2	CASSLVAGAQHF
TRBJ1-3	TRBV10-3	CAISESVETAGNTIYF
TRBJ1-2	TRBV5-4	CASSLEERNYGYTF
TRBJ2-3	TRBV9	CASSVDENRRADTQYF
TRBJ1-1	TRBV10-1	CASSVGQGITEAFF
TRBJ2-2	TRBV7-3	CASSRGGSVIGELFF
TRBJ1-6	TRBV28	CASSQQDREDSPLHF
TRBJ1-1	TRBV28	CASSHPHRDQNTEAFF
TRBJ1-2	TRBV18	CASSPPGRDNYGYTF
TRBJ1-1	TRBV19	CASSLSNTEAFF
TRBJ1-1	TRBV19	CASSEEQGASGYTEAFF
TRBJ2-1	TRBV19	CASSIGPSYNEQFF
TRBJ1-1	TRBV25-1	CASGPDRGAFF
TRBJ2-3	TRBV4-3	CASSQGWRDSSTDTQYF
TRBJ1-5	TRBV11-2	CASSLVQGVGSQPQHF
TRBJ2-6	TRBV19	CASSIVDKVYSGANVLTF
TRBJ2-1	TRBV2	CASSVSRDRYNEQFF
TRBJ1-5	TRBV15	CATSRAGLFSNQPQHF
TRBJ1-1	TRBV14	CASSQEFLGEAFF
TRBJ2-3	TRBV25-1	CASQSSGTSTDTQYF
TRBJ1-1	TRBV7-2	CASSLGSFGTEAFF
TRBJ1-6	TRBV27	CASSLVYLAPSPLHF
TRBJ2-7	TRBV5-1	CASRQSSAYEQYF
TRBJ2-7	TRBV4-3	CASSQDTFGLSYEQYF
TRBJ2-2	TRBV6-6	CASSGQGGTGELFF
TRBJ1-2	TRBV7-2	CASSLAPSNYGYTF
TRBJ2-3	TRBV2	CASREGQHTDTQYF
TRBJ1-2	TRBV5-5	CASSLTRRGPLLLYGYTF
TRBJ2-3	TRBV10-3	CAISDTSRAGGDTQYF
TRBJ1-1	TRBV19	CASSIGGGTEAFF
TRBJ1-6	TRBV2	CASRQAYNSPLHF
TRBJ1-2	TRBV11-2	CASSLVGTGFYGYTF
TRBJ1-3	TRBV19	CASSIGGGNGNTIYF
TRBJ2-3	TRBV19	CASSNPWQGGSDTQYF
TRBJ2-1	TRBV15	CATSRTRRTASNEQFF
TRBJ1-1	TRBV5-1	CASSLQGTNTEAFF